The 14 T cell receptor beta chains below come from one sample, sequenced in a study of tumor-infiltrating lymphocytes in primary liver carcinoma. Total RNA amounting to 500 ng was the source from which TCR beta cDNA was made with a constant-region primer. Construction of TCR beta libraries relied on three successive nested multiplex PCR rounds employing slightly modified ARM-PCR. Use of TRBV1-TRBV30 forward primers with a C-beta reverse primer characterized the first two PCR rounds, which lasted approximately 11 cycles each. TCRdb analysed the multiplex PCR reads with MiXCR anew, one entry per CDR3 protein. The sample includes 100,000 or so distinct CDR3 sequences, roughly 80% of them seen just once. Investigators took RNA and DNA out together from approximately 22-30 mg of unsorted bulk tissue. Sequencing used liver tumor tissue from sampling region 3. Described subset: tumor region T3, left-lateral pole. Every receptor here comes from a man in his forties with primary liver carcinoma and hepatitis B virus infection.

Turning to this clonotype: This sequence may be a read error, since a much larger clone differs from it by one base. The chain joins TRBV28 to TRBJ2-5, with D possibly TRBD1 on 6 matching bases. In germline, CDR1 is MDHEN, CDR2 SYDVKM. This CDR3 region has 15 residues. The V end lost 8 bases, the J end lost 0 bases, and 16 bases lay between the germline ends. The chain's CDR3 is CASGLHRGNQETQYF. CDR3 in DNA: TGTGCCAGCGGTCTCCATAGGGGGAACCAAGAGACCCAGTACTTC.

This chain links TRBV4-2 with TRBJ2-4; the D is unclear. Germline assignment: CDR1 LGHNA and CDR2 YNFKEQ. V gave up 3 bases and J gave up 5 bases, with 8 bases separating them. CDR3 size: 13 residues. The CDR3, as DNA: TGTGCCAGCAGCCAGGGGTCCGAAAACATTCAGTACTTC. Residues: CASSQGSENIQYF.

Of note for this clonotype: The CDR3 ends on some other residue instead of the conserved phenylalanine or tryptophan, so this is likely a read error. It is unclear where the CDR3 begins or ends on the DNA, so no DNA is shown, and the CDR3 is as TCRdb lists it. The chain has TRBV11-3 and TRBJ2-7; the DNA was not compared with TRBD1, the D call given in the table. The CDR3 spans 13 residues, counting both ends. Germline loops: CDR1 SGHNT, CDR2 YENEEA. CDR3 region: CASSVGQSYEHYI.

The rearrangement joins TRBV10-3 to TRBJ2-7, with 9 nucleotides matching TRBD1. This CDR3 contains 17 residues. Trimming at V came to 6 bases and at J to 6 bases, leaving 18 bases not matched to a gene. Germline assignment: CDR1 ENHRY and CDR2 SYGVKD. The CDR3 loop is CAIRDNKPGQGFFEQYF. CDR3 sequence (DNA): TGTGCCATCAGAGACAATAAGCCGGGACAGGGATTTTTCGAGCAGTACTTC.

Note on this clonotype: The CDR3 carries no conserved terminal phenylalanine or tryptophan, so it likely arises from a read error. The V and J genes are TRBV4-1 and TRBJ2-3; D is possibly TRBD1 (6 bases). The CDR3 extends over 15 amino acids. Germline V gene data show CDR1 as MGHRA and CDR2 as YSYEKL. V dropped 2 bases and J dropped 6 bases, with 15 bases sitting between them. The CDR3 sequence is CASSQSGQGADTQYY. CDR3 DNA sequence: TGCGCCAGCAGCCAATCGGGACAAGGGGCCGATACGCAGTATTAT.

This clonotype was counted only a few times. The V gene is TRBV20-1, the J gene TRBJ2-3, with D unresolved. The CDR3 is 13 residues long. The V gene lost 5 bases and the J gene lost 6 bases, with 15 bases spanning the gap. The germline V gene encodes CDR1 DFQATT and CDR2 SNEGSKA (reference sequence). The CDR3 DNA follows: TGCAGTGCTCCCCCCGAAGGCGTCGATACGCAGTATTTT. Protein sequence: CSAPPEGVDTQYF.

Concerning this clonotype itself: A much larger clone lies a single base off, so this may be a read error. The V call is TRBV18, the J call TRBJ2-7; 12 nucleotides align to TRBD2. The CDR3 extends over 13 amino acids. CDR1 is KGHSH and CDR2 is LQKENI in the germline V gene. This CDR3 is CANSRLAGDEQYF. In DNA form, the CDR3 reads TGTGCCAACTCACGACTAGCGGGAGACGAGCAGTACTTC.

This clonotype was counted once. One end of the junction fails to match germline, which may point to a read error. The genes are TRBV9 and TRBJ2-2; 15 bases agree with TRBD2. Germline loops: CDR1 SGDLS, CDR2 YYNGEE. This CDR3 has 15 residues. As DNA, the CDR3 is TGTGCCAACAGCGGACTAGCGGGAGGGGCCGGGGAGCTGTTTTTT. As protein: CANSGLAGGAGELFF.

The CDR3 coding sequence is TGCGCCAGCAGCGAGACTGGCGGTACGCAAGATACGCAGTATTTT. Amino acid sequence: CASSETGGTQDTQYF. The rearrangement uses TRBV4-1 and TRBJ2-3; D uncertain. The CDR3 covers 15 residues. Trimming shortened V by 5 bases and J by 5 bases, and 17 bases separated the two germline ends. Per the germline V gene, CDR1 is MGHRA and CDR2 is YSYEKL.

The chain uses TRBV29-1 and TRBJ2-6; 9 bases map to TRBD1. The V gene end was trimmed by 6 bases and the J gene end by 9 bases; junction bases not matched to a gene: 12. Germline lookup yields CDR1 SQVTM and CDR2 ANQGSEA. The CDR3 is 15 amino acids. CDR3 protein: CSVGQGHSEVNVLTF. The CDR3 nucleotides are TGCAGCGTGGGACAGGGCCACTCTGAGGTCAACGTCCTGACTTTC.

This clonotype was observed many times. The chain employs TRBV28 and TRBJ1-1, with unresolved D. The CDR3 loop spans 12 amino acids. The germline gives CDR1 MDHEN, CDR2 SYDVKM. V dropped 6 bases and J dropped 3 bases, with 8 bases sitting between them. The CDR3 loop reads CASSPTHTEAFF. The CDR3 coding sequence is TGTGCCAGCAGCCCTACCCACACTGAAGCTTTCTTT.

The rearrangement uses TRBV20-1 and TRBJ2-5; 8 bases match TRBD2. Trimming at V came to 1 base and at J to 5 bases, leaving 0 bases not matched to a gene. Germline V gene sequence: CDR1 DFQATT, CDR2 SNEGSKA (reference sequence). The CDR3 is made up of 12 amino acids. The CDR3 here is CSARAGGETQYF. DNA for the CDR3: TGCAGTGCTAGAGCGGGGGGGGAGACCCAGTACTTC.

The chain links TRBV5-6 to TRBJ1-2, with D perhaps TRBD1 (6 bases). Trimming shortened V by 1 base and J by 14 bases, and 12 bases separated the two germline ends. Germline V gives CDR1 SGHDT, CDR2 YYEEEE. CDR3 length: 11 residues. The CDR3 bases are TGTGCCAGCAGCTTGAACGGGGGCTTTACCTTC. It translates to CASSLNGGFTF.

With regard to this clonotype: Since a much larger clone is just one base distant, this may be a read error. The CDR3 nucleotides are TGTGCCAGCAGCCGGAGGAGACCCACAACTTGGGGCCAGTACTTC. As protein: CASSRRRPTTWGQYF. The chain joins TRBV28 to TRBJ2-5, with D perhaps matching TRBD2 (5 bases). Germline V lookup: CDR1 MDHEN, CDR2 SYDVKM. This CDR3 spans 15 amino acids. The V end lost 6 bases, the J end lost 10 bases, and 24 bases lay between the germline ends.